These T cell receptor beta chains were read from a single sample in a study of cytomegalovirus exposure and HLA in healthy donors. The method was immunoSEQ multiplex PCR; TCRdb's version includes in-frame clones alone and lacks a portion of them. The profile shows 110,000 or so clones, 65% to 80% of them singletons. The sample taken for sequencing was PBMCs. All receptors come from a man younger than 35 in good health and CMV-seropositive. Each CDR3 is given with its conserved first and last residue. The D gene is left open where the match is weak. The listing skips clone size in some rows; elsewhere it reads once, few, many or a size class.

>-|TRBJ1-2|TRBV6-5|once
CASSINRRPYGYTF
TGTGCCAGCAGTATAAACAGGCGCCCCTATGGCTACACCTTC
>TRBD1|TRBJ1-5|TRBV28|few
CASNLQGSSNQPQHF
TGTGCCAGCAACCTACAGGGGTCGAGCAATCAGCCCCAGCATTTT
>TRBD1|TRBJ2-7|TRBV5-1|-
CASSAGTGILYEQYF
TGCGCCAGCAGCGCCGGGACAGGGATCTTGTACGAGCAGTACTTC
>-|TRBJ1-1|TRBV13|-
CASSSRGNTEAFF
TGTGCCAGCAGCAGCAGGGGGAACACTGAAGCTTTCTTT
>-|TRBJ2-1|TRBV27|-
CASSPRVPSYNEQFF
TGTGCCAGCAGCCCCCGGGTCCCCTCCTACAATGAGCAGTTCTTC
>-|TRBJ2-2|TRBV5-1|-
CASSYGHNTGELFF
TGCGCCAGCAGCTACGGACACAACACCGGGGAGCTGTTTTTT
>-|TRBJ1-5|TRBV5-1|-
CASSWDINQPQHF
TGCGCCAGCAGCTGGGACATCAATCAGCCCCAGCATTTT
>-|TRBJ1-2|TRBV2|-
CASGSTEDYGYTF
TGTGCCAGCGGGAGTACAGAGGACTATGGCTACACCTTC
>-|TRBJ2-7|TRBV7-8|once
CASSLGPGNPYEQYF
TGTGCCAGCAGCTTGGGGCCCGGAAATCCCTACGAGCAGTACTTC
>TRBD2|TRBJ2-1|TRBV18|-
CASSPGLADNNEQFF
TGTGCCAGCTCACCGGGACTAGCAGATAACAATGAGCAGTTCTTC
>TRBD2|TRBJ2-1|TRBV27|-
CASSFPSGGYNEQFF
TGTGCCAGCAGTTTCCCTAGCGGGGGCTACAATGAGCAGTTCTTC
>TRBD1|TRBJ2-4|TRBV6-1|-
CASATGVWDSQYF
TGTGCCAGCGCCACAGGGGTCTGGGACAGTCAGTACTTC
>-|TRBJ1-1|TRBV6-5|-
CASSYSGGATKAFF
TGTGCCAGCAGTTACTCGGGGGGGGCGACCAAAGCTTTCTTT
>TRBD1|TRBJ1-1|TRBV29-1|-
CSVDDRAIEAFF
TGCAGCGTCGATGACAGGGCAATTGAAGCTTTCTTT
>TRBD1|TRBJ2-5|TRBV6-1|-
CASSRTGPLQETQYF
TGTGCCAGCAGTCGGACAGGGCCCTTACAAGAGACCCAGTACTTC
>-|TRBJ1-5|TRBV4-1|-
CASSQAGLGNQPQHF
TGCGCCAGCAGCCAGGCAGGGTTGGGCAATCAGCCCCAGCATTTT
>TRBD1|TRBJ1-2|TRBV5-6|many
CASSEDRGRSYGYTF
TGTGCCAGCAGCGAGGACAGGGGGCGAAGCTATGGCTACACCTTC
>-|TRBJ1-4|TRBV5-1|-
CASSLRSTTTNEKLFF
TGCGCCAGCAGCTTGAGGAGTACTACAACTAATGAAAAACTGTTTTTT
>-|TRBJ2-5|TRBV7-9|-
CASRPSIRTTEQETQYF
TGTGCCAGCAGACCCTCTATTCGTACGACTGAACAAGAGACCCAGTACTTC
>TRBD1|TRBJ1-1|TRBV30|-
CAWSVQVGQENTEAFF
TGTGCCTGGAGTGTACAGGTGGGACAGGAGAACACTGAAGCTTTCTTT
>TRBD1|TRBJ2-7|TRBV27|-
CASRLGTAFFHEQYF
TGTGCCAGCAGACTCGGGACAGCTTTCTTCCACGAGCAGTACTTC
>TRBD1|TRBJ1-1|TRBV11-3|-
CASSPRGQGEAFF
TGTGCCAGCAGCCCCAGGGGACAGGGCGAAGCTTTCTTT
>-|TRBJ1-1|TRBV9|-
CASSDGGRGTEAFF
TGTGCCAGCAGCGACGGGGGTCGGGGCACTGAAGCTTTCTTT
>-|TRBJ2-7|TRBV2|-
CASSYSGSTYEQYF
TGTGCCAGCAGTTACAGCGGGTCCACCTACGAGCAGTACTTC
>-|TRBJ2-3|TRBV28|-
CASSFVTASTYTDTQYF
TGTGCCAGCAGTTTTGTCACAGCATCCACCTACACAGATACGCAGTATTTT
>-|TRBJ1-5|TRBV30|once
CAWSVSLNQPQHF
TGTGCCTGGAGTGTTTCCCTAAATCAGCCCCAGCATTTT
>-|TRBJ1-1|TRBV29-1|-
CSVVEVENRPLNTEAFF
TGCAGCGTTGTCGAGGTGGAAAACAGGCCTTTGAACACTGAAGCTTTCTTT
>TRBD1|TRBJ2-2|TRBV28|-
CASSSNRGEAGELFF
TGTGCCAGCAGTTCCAACAGGGGGGAGGCCGGGGAGCTGTTTTTT
>TRBD1|TRBJ2-2|TRBV12-5|-
CASGWTPGTVVTGELFF
TGTGCTAGTGGTTGGACGCCCGGGACAGTGGTTACCGGGGAGCTGTTTTTT
>TRBD2|TRBJ2-7|TRBV19|-
CASSIVGPKVGGYEQYF
TGTGCCAGTAGTATAGTGGGACCCAAGGTGGGGGGGTACGAGCAGTACTTC
>-|TRBJ2-5|TRBV2|-
CASSVERQETQYF
TGTGCCAGCAGTGTTGAGAGACAAGAGACCCAGTACTTC
>TRBD1|TRBJ2-3|TRBV2|-
CASSGTGTTDTQYF
TGTGCCAGCAGTGGGACAGGGACCACAGATACGCAGTATTTT